Sequencing of this TCR beta chain was carried out in a study of blood T cell repertoires in COVID-19. Study overall: Acute-phase and convalescent COVID-19 samples originated in the United States, Italy and Spain. PBMCs, B-cell-depleted T cells, or T cells provided the cDNA or gDNA that made up the material.

Study processing details: Reference gene primer amplification yielded estimated nucleated cell counts. Only in-frame clones appear in the TCRdb table, and some are missing; sequencing was by immunoSEQ multiplex PCR. V and J calls and clone size are copied from that table; D and trimming were computed from the DNA. Of hundreds of thousands of clones listed, approximately 85% are singletons. The V gene's germline CDR1 is PRHDT and CDR2 FYEKMQ (reference sequence). V lost 3 bases and J lost 0; bases outside the gene matches: 9. CDR3 length equals 18 residues. This chain links TRBV13 with TRBJ2-3, with TRBD2 matching over 10 bases. This clonotype was sampled from a human donor in a cohort sampled during active COVID-19. Sequencing was performed on peripheral blood. The chain's CDR3 is CASSFGLADPFSTDTQYF. As DNA, the CDR3 is TGTGCCAGCAGCTTTGGACTAGCGGACCCTTTTAGCACAGATACGCAGTATTTT.